This T cell receptor beta chain is drawn from a study of OX40 agonist ivuxolimab in advanced cancers. Study as a whole: Participants could have had prior anti-PD-1, anti-PD-L1 or anti-CTLA-4 therapy, and roughly 40% had some.

General study findings and limits: CD4+ and CD8+ T cells in blood underwent clonal expansion by week 6 at 0.1 to 3.0 mg/kg. Researchers did not establish what antigens the expanded peripheral T cells target.

With respect to this clone: As yet, its antigen is unknown.

Clones were read by immunoSEQ multiplex PCR, and TCRdb kept only the in-frame ones, dropping some. This table holds 70,000 or so clones, roughly nine tenths found once. CDR1 is SGHAT and CDR2 is FQNNGV in the germline V gene. J lost 1 base, V lost 3 bases, and 6 bases had no gene match. The CDR3 loop spans 17 amino acids. The sequenced sample was CD4+ or CD8+ T cells sorted from blood, obtained in a trial of the OX40 agonist ivuxolimab. The V and J genes are TRBV11-2 and TRBJ2-3; TRBD2 matches 11 bases. This sequence originates from an adult with an advanced solid tumor such as melanoma, head and neck, liver or kidney cancer. The CDR3 spells CASSFLAGGVGTDTQYF. The CDR3 DNA reads as TGTGCCAGCAGCTTCTTAGCGGGAGGGGTGGGCACAGATACGCAGTATTTT.